This is a list of T cell receptor beta chains from one sample in a study of T cells after yellow fever vaccination. Each CDR3 protein gets one entry after TCRdb re-called the 5' RACE reads with MiXCR. There are about 340,000 distinct CDR3 sequences in the sample; roughly 8.7% occur only once, and more than 15% lies in the top ten. The sequences come from PBMCs, collected on the day of the first yellow fever vaccination. The receptors were gathered from a man aged 18 to 35 who received the YFV17D yellow fever vaccine. Both conserved end residues are part of each CDR3. A D gene is named only where the DNA matches it firmly. Clone size is stated in some rows and not others, as once, few, many or a class when expanded.

abundance,v_gene,j_gene,d_gene,CDR3nt,CDR3aa
few,TRBV6-2/TRBV6-3,TRBJ2-5,.,TGTGCCAGCAGTTACGGTTTGGAGACCCAGTACTTC,CASSYGLETQYF
.,TRBV28,TRBJ1-1,.,TGTGCCTCTTCCGTCGGGGGGGGAATGAGGACTGAAGCTTTCTTT,CASSVGGGMRTEAFF
.,TRBV6-5,TRBJ2-3,.,TGTGCCAGCAGTTCGCGGGGAGAGGGCACAGATACGCAGTATTTT,CASSSRGEGTDTQYF
few,TRBV20-1,TRBJ1-5,.,TGCAGTGCTAGGGACGGGACGACCGCCGGGCCCCAGCATTTT,CSARDGTTAGPQHF
.,TRBV12-3/TRBV12-4,TRBJ2-1,.,TGTGTCAGCAGTGACCACGCTCCAGGTTCAGCGACCTACAATGAGCAGTTCTTC,CVSSDHAPGSATYNEQFF
few,TRBV5-1,TRBJ1-1,.,TGCGCCAGCAGCTTCGAGTCTGAAGCTTTCTTT,CASSFESEAFF
.,TRBV7-6,TRBJ2-5,.,TGTGCCAGCAGCTCGACTGCACAACGGGCCTGGGAGACCCAGTACTTC,CASSSTAQRAWETQYF
few,TRBV6-1,TRBJ2-5,.,TGTGCCAGCAGTCATATAGGGGGGAGTGAAGAGACCCAGTACTTC,CASSHIGGSEETQYF
few,TRBV4-1,TRBJ2-7,.,TGCGCCAGCAGCCAACCAGCAGGGGGGTCCTACGAGCAGTACTTC,CASSQPAGGSYEQYF
.,TRBV9,TRBJ1-6,.,TGTGCCAGCAGCGTAGGGGCAGGGCGAACCTATAATTCACCCCTCCACTTT,CASSVGAGRTYNSPLHF
few,TRBV12-3/TRBV12-4,TRBJ1-1,TRBD1,TGTGCCAGCAGTGCGGGACAGTTAGCCACTGAAGCTTTCTTT,CASSAGQLATEAFF
many,TRBV20-1,TRBJ2-3,.,TGCAGTGCTAGTGCTGTCACAGATACGCAGTATTTT,CSASAVTDTQYF
.,TRBV12-3/TRBV12-4,TRBJ1-5,.,TGTGCCAGCACGGCGGGACACTTAAATCAGCCCCAGCATTTT,CASTAGHLNQPQHF
.,TRBV5-6,TRBJ2-5,TRBD1,TGTGCCAGCAGCTTCTTCGACAGGGCAGAGACCCAGTACTTC,CASSFFDRAETQYF
few,TRBV27,TRBJ1-5,.,TGTGCCAGCAGTTTAGGACTCCACAATCAGCCCCAGCATTTT,CASSLGLHNQPQHF
.,TRBV7-2,TRBJ2-1,.,TGTGCCAGCAGGCCCAGTGGGCTAGCTTCTTTGCGGAATGAGCAGTTCTTC,CASRPSGLASLRNEQFF
.,TRBV27,TRBJ2-3,.,TGTGCCAGCAGTTTTCCGAGCGGAGGGTGGGATACGCAGTATTTT,CASSFPSGGWDTQYF
many,TRBV10-3,TRBJ1-1,.,TGTGCCATCAGTGAGGAATTTAGGGACGGAGGCTTCTTT,CAISEEFRDGGFF
.,TRBV24-1,TRBJ2-3,TRBD2,TGTGCCACCAGTGATTCCCGTGCTAGCGGGGGCACAGATACGCAGTATTTT,CATSDSRASGGTDTQYF
few,TRBV4-2,TRBJ1-1,.,TGTGCCAGCAGGGAGCGGGGGTTCAACACTGAAGCTTTCTTT,CASRERGFNTEAFF
.,TRBV20-1,TRBJ2-1,TRBD2,TGCAGTGCTAGACTATCTAGCGGGGGGGTTTACAATGAGCAGTTCTTC,CSARLSSGGVYNEQFF
many,TRBV6-5,TRBJ1-1,.,TGTGCCAGCAGTTACTACCTAAGTCAGAACACTGAAGCTTTCTTT,CASSYYLSQNTEAFF
.,TRBV5-1,TRBJ1-1,.,TGCGCCAGCAGCTTGAAAGGGGATGACCCTGAAGCTTTCTTT,CASSLKGDDPEAFF
few,TRBV29-1,TRBJ2-5,.,TGCAGCGTTGAGAGGAGAGAGACCCAGTACTTC,CSVERRETQYF
many,TRBV7-9,TRBJ1-6,.,TGTGCCAGCAGCTTACAAGTCCCACCCCTCCACTTT,CASSLQVPPLHF
many,TRBV20-1,TRBJ2-2,.,TGCAGTGCTAGGGGGGGAGACACCGGGGAGCTGTTTTTT,CSARGGDTGELFF
.,TRBV4-1,TRBJ2-3,TRBD2,TGCGCCAGCAGCCAAGACTGGACTAGCGGGGGGGGATACACTAGCACAGATACGCAGTATTTT,CASSQDWTSGGGYTSTDTQYF
many,TRBV5-5,TRBJ2-7,.,TGTGCCAGCGGGACGTGGGGCAGCTACGAGCAGTACTTC,CASGTWGSYEQYF
few,TRBV7-3,TRBJ2-2,.,TGTGCCAGCAGCCCCACTCGGGGGACCGGGGAGCTGTTTTTT,CASSPTRGTGELFF
many,TRBV5-4,TRBJ1-1,.,TGTGCCAGCAGCTTGGGGGGGTCCGGCCGGGCTTTCTTT,CASSLGGSGRAFF
.,TRBV6-1,TRBJ2-1,TRBD2,TGTGCCAGCAGTCGAAGGGATGTGGGACTAGCGGCGGGGCGATCCTACAATGAGCAGTTCTTC,CASSRRDVGLAAGRSYNEQFF
few,TRBV2,TRBJ2-5,.,TGTGCCAGCAGGAGGGACCTAGGATTAGGGACCCAGTACTTC,CASRRDLGLGTQYF
few,TRBV6-2/TRBV6-3,TRBJ1-1,TRBD1,TGTGCCAGCAGTCCCGGGACAGGGGCGAACACTGAAGCTTTCTTT,CASSPGTGANTEAFF
.,TRBV11-2,TRBJ1-6,.,TGTGCCAGCAGCTTATACCGACAGACCACCCCCCTCCACTTT,CASSLYRQTTPLHF
.,TRBV7-2,TRBJ2-4,.,TGTGCCAGCAGCGACCTGGCCCAAAACATTCAGTACTTC,CASSDLAQNIQYF
few,TRBV11-2,TRBJ2-6,.,TGTGCCAGCAGCTCGATGAGCTCTGGGGCCAACGTCCTGACTTTC,CASSSMSSGANVLTF
few,TRBV28,TRBJ1-2,.,TGTGCCAGCACGGGGAGGAACCCCATAGGTGGCTACACCTTC,CASTGRNPIGGYTF
.,TRBV5-6,TRBJ2-7,.,TGTGCCAGCAGCCGGACGGAATACGAGCAGTACTTC,CASSRTEYEQYF
many,TRBV6-5,TRBJ2-2,TRBD1,TGTGCCAGCAGTTATCTTAGGGACAGGGGGAGAACCGGGGAGCTGTTTTTT,CASSYLRDRGRTGELFF
.,TRBV6-5,TRBJ2-3,.,TGTGCCAGCAGTTCCTCCCAGGCAGATACGCAGTATTTT,CASSSSQADTQYF
.,TRBV5-5,TRBJ1-1,.,TGTGCCAGCAGCTTGTTTCTCGGCGGGGGTGAAGCTTTCTTT,CASSLFLGGGEAFF
.,TRBV9,TRBJ2-5,TRBD2,TGTGCCAGCAGCGTAGGGCAGCGGGGGGGCCTGGAGACCCAGTACTTC,CASSVGQRGGLETQYF
.,TRBV29-1,TRBJ1-1,.,TGCAGCGCCCTCAGGTCCACTGAAGCTTTCTTT,CSALRSTEAFF
few,TRBV5-5,TRBJ2-1,TRBD2,TGTGCCAGCAAAAAAAGCGGGGGGCGACAGTTCTTC,CASKKSGGRQFF
few,TRBV27,TRBJ1-2,.,TGTGCCAGCAGTTTATCGGGGTCAGGTTCTTATGGCTACACCTTC,CASSLSGSGSYGYTF
many,TRBV6-1,TRBJ2-1,TRBD2,TGTGCCAGCAGTGAATCCCGGGACTACTACAATGAGCAGTTCTTC,CASSESRDYYNEQFF
.,TRBV6-5,TRBJ1-1,.,TGTGCCAGCAGTTACCTCCGGGGGCCTGAAGCTTTCTTT,CASSYLRGPEAFF
many,TRBV5-1,TRBJ2-2,.,TGCGCCAGCAGCTTGGTGCAGGTCCCCGGGGAGCTGTTTTTT,CASSLVQVPGELFF
.,TRBV20-1,TRBJ1-6,.,TGCTGTGCTAGAGTAAGGTGGGGAGGTGATTCACCCCTCCACTTT,CCARVRWGGDSPLHF
few,TRBV4-1,TRBJ2-5,.,TGCGCCAGCAGCCAAATATCGCAAGAGACCCAGTACTTC,CASSQISQETQYF
.,TRBV7-9,TRBJ1-2,.,TGTGCCAGCAGCTTAGGGGCTATCTATGGCTACACCTTC,CASSLGAIYGYTF
few,TRBV12-3/TRBV12-4,TRBJ1-5,.,TGTGCCAGCAGTGAACGGGGCAGGCAGGATCAGCCCCAGCATTTT,CASSERGRQDQPQHF
.,TRBV7-9,TRBJ1-2,TRBD1,TGTGCCAGCAGCGAAGACCGAACTATACAGGGGAACTATGGCTACACCTTC,CASSEDRTIQGNYGYTF
many,TRBV5-1,TRBJ2-3,TRBD1,TGTGCCAGCAGTGAAGGGACAGGGGGCGCAGATACGCAGTATTTT,CASSEGTGGADTQYF
few,TRBV4-3,TRBJ1-4,.,TGCGCCAGCAGCCAAGATGTCAGCTCTAATGAAAAACTGTTTTTT,CASSQDVSSNEKLFF